What follows is one TCR beta chain and its context. CDR3 size: 13 residues. The germline V gene encodes CDR1 LGHNA and CDR2 YSLEER. V was pared by 3 bases and J by 13 bases, with 17 bases between. This sample is part of a study of identical twins. Via MiXCR, TCRdb re-called the 5' RACE reads, giving one row per CDR3 protein. The table lists 450,000 or so distinct CDR3 sequences, less than 20% of them singletons, with 12% in the top ten. Sequenced sample: naive T cells sorted from blood. The TCR was taken from a man in his fifties in good health. This rearrangement joins TRBV4-3 to TRBJ2-3; either TRBD1 or TRBD2 may fit D (5 bases each). The CDR3 DNA reads TGCGCCAGCAGCCAGGAACCGGGACCGGCTGAGTATTTT. Amino acids: CASSQEPGPAEYF.